These T cell receptor beta chains were read from a single sample in a study of T cell changes during pregnancy in multiple sclerosis. TCRdb keeps only in-frame clones here, not all; method: immunoSEQ multiplex PCR. The table shows some 85,000 clones, with around 94% occurring only once. The source was peripheral blood, collected in the third trimester of pregnancy. Receptors were obtained from a female donor with multiple sclerosis, enrolled in a pregnancy study. Each CDR3 is given with its conserved first and last residue. D genes are given only for firm matches. Rows give clone size only sometimes, using once, few, many, or a class for an expanded clone.

V gene	D gene	J gene	clone size	CDR3 DNA	CDR3 protein
TRBV30	TRBD1	TRBJ1-1	-	TGTGCCTGGGAGACGACAGGGGGGAACACTGAAGCTTTCTTT	CAWETTGGNTEAFF
TRBV27	TRBD2	TRBJ2-5	-	TGTGCCAGCAGTCCAACTAGCGGGAGGGCCGGTTGGGAGACCCAGTACTTC	CASSPTSGRAGWETQYF
TRBV7-9	TRBD1	TRBJ1-1	-	TGTGCCAGCAGCTCGGACAGGGATAACACTGAAGCTTTCTTT	CASSSDRDNTEAFF
TRBV6-6	TRBD2	TRBJ2-7	-	TGTGCCAGCAGCCCCATGGGGGGGATGGGCGAGCAGTACTTC	CASSPMGGMGEQYF
TRBV6-1	-	TRBJ1-1	-	TGTGCCAGCAGTGAGGGACACAGCACTGAAGCTTTCTTT	CASSEGHSTEAFF
TRBV4-1	TRBD1	TRBJ1-5	-	TGCGCCAGCAGCCTCGGACAGGGGGCCAGCAATCAGCCCCAGCATTTT	CASSLGQGASNQPQHF
TRBV5-5	-	TRBJ1-5	once	TGTGCCAGCCACAGGGAGCTAACCCCACAGGCCCAGCATTTT	CASHRELTPQAQHF
TRBV19	TRBD2	TRBJ2-1	-	TGTGCCAGTAGTATAGCAGGGATTATGGTTAGCGGGAGGACAGGTAGGTACAATGAGCAGTTCTTC	CASSIAGIMVSGRTGRYNEQFF
TRBV5-8	-	TRBJ1-1	-	TGTGCCAGCAGCTTCGGGACATCGAACACTGAAGCTTCCTTT	CASSFGTSNTEASF
TRBV5-5	TRBD2	TRBJ2-1	-	TGTGCCAGCAGCTTCCCATTAGCGGGAGATTATAATGAGCAGTTCTTC	CASSFPLAGDYNEQFF
TRBV5-6	-	TRBJ2-1	-	TGTGCCAGCAGCTTTTTACAGGATTACGAGCAGTTCTTC	CASSFLQDYEQFF
TRBV2	TRBD1	TRBJ1-4	-	TGTGCCAGCAGTGAGGACAGGGCGGTTGAAAAACTGTTTTTT	CASSEDRAVEKLFF
TRBV5-1	-	TRBJ2-3	once	TGCGCCAGCAGCTTGGCCCTGGCCAGCACAGATACGCAGTATTTT	CASSLALASTDTQYF
TRBV5-4	-	TRBJ1-2	few	TGTGCCAGCAGCCCCAGGGAGGGGCTTTATGGCTACACCTTC	CASSPREGLYGYTF
TRBV7-9	TRBD1	TRBJ1-5	-	TGTGCCAGCAGCTTAGGGACAGGGGTCAATCAGCCCCAGCATTTT	CASSLGTGVNQPQHF
TRBV7-8	-	TRBJ1-4	once	TGTGCCAGCAGCTTAGGGCCAGGGCAGGCACCCCGACCAAATGAAAAACTGTTTTTT	CASSLGPGQAPRPNEKLFF
TRBV19	-	TRBJ1-2	-	TGTGCCAGTAGTTCATCAGGAGGGTTCTATGGCTACACCTTC	CASSSSGGFYGYTF
TRBV2	TRBD1	TRBJ2-7	-	TGTGCCAGCAGTGAAGTCGGGACAGGGGCTCTCGAGCAGTACTTC	CASSEVGTGALEQYF
TRBV1	-	TRBJ1-1	-	TGCACCAGCAGCCAACCGGAACCTAGACAGAGAGAAAGCATGAACACTGAAGCTTTCTTT	CTSSQPEPRQRESMNTEAFF
TRBV2	-	TRBJ1-2	-	TGTGCCAGCACTGGAGCCAGGGGTTTCGGTGGCTACACCTTC	CASTGARGFGGYTF